Presented here are 30 T cell receptor beta chains from one specimen sequenced in a study of T-cell memory formation after mild COVID-19. MiXCR, run by TCRdb on the 5' RACE reads, gives a single entry per CDR3 protein. Of fewer than 90,000 distinct CDR3 sequences in the sample, roughly 12% are singletons; the top ten hold 35% to 50%. The sequenced material came from PBMCs or a T cell subset sorted from them (not recorded which). The source of these receptors is a man between 18 and 29 years old who had mild COVID-19 (a few samples of this study predate the infection). Cell type and time point are not known.

There are a few counts of this clonotype. The rearrangement links TRBV6-5 to TRBJ2-3; D not certain. V lost 11 bases, J lost 3 bases, and 9 bases lay in between. The CDR3 loop spans 11 amino acids. The germline V gene encodes CDR1 MNHEY and CDR2 SVGAGI. The CDR3 region is CASRATDTQYF. CDR3 nucleotide sequence: TGTGCCTCTAGAGCGACAGATACGCAGTATTTT.

In this sample, this clonotype turned up a few times. The chain uses TRBV3-1 and TRBJ2-5; 12 bases align to TRBD2. The germline CDR1 and CDR2 sequences are LGHDT and YNNKEL (reference sequence). CDR3 size: 20 residues. The V and J ends lost 3 bases and 1 base, in that order; junction bases with no gene match: 15. The CDR3 coding sequence is TGTGCCAGCAGCCAGCTGGGGGGGGTCCCGGGACTAGCGGGCCAAGAGACCCAGTACTTC. As protein: CASSQLGGVPGLAGQETQYF.

Only a few counts were recorded for this clonotype. The chain employs TRBV6-2 or TRBV6-3 and TRBJ1-1; D is possibly TRBD1 (6 bases). The CDR3 extends over 17 amino acids. Per the germline V gene, CDR1 is MNHEY and CDR2 is SVGEGT. Trimming took 0 bases from V and 5 from J, leaving 19 bases between them. CDR3 sequence (DNA): TGTGCCAGCAGTTACTCGGACCCCAGGGGTGGTTGGACTGAAGCTTTCTTT. The encoded protein is CASSYSDPRGGWTEAFF.

The gene calls are TRBV9 and TRBJ2-3; weak D call: TRBD1 (5 bases). Germline V CDR1 and CDR2: SGDLS, YYNGEE. The V and J ends lost 4 bases and 2 bases respectively, with 14 bases between them. There are 15 residues in the CDR3. The CDR3 DNA is TGTGCCAGCAGCCCCCACCAGGGCTTCACAGATACGCAGTATTTT. Translation gives CASSPHQGFTDTQYF.

This clonotype has more than one count but fewer than ten. The chain carries TRBV20-1 and TRBJ2-7; D possibly matches TRBD1 or TRBD2 (6 bases each). Trimming cost V 4 bases and J 2 bases, with 15 bases left between them. Germline V gene data show CDR1 as DFQATT and CDR2 as SNEGSKA (reference sequence). The CDR3 is made up of 14 amino acids. The CDR3 region is CSAIPPGAPYEQYF. CDR3 DNA: TGCAGTGCTATCCCTCCGGGGGCCCCCTACGAGCAGTACTTC.

This clonotype came up many times. V gene TRBV20-1 combines with J gene TRBJ2-7, with TRBD2 matching 9 bases. Losses at the gene ends were 5 bases for V and 4 bases for J; bases not matched to a gene: 0. This CDR3 has 11 amino acids. Germline V gene lookup returns CDR1 DFQATT and CDR2 SNEGSKA (reference sequence). In nucleotides, the CDR3 is TGCAGTGCTCTAGCGGGGTACGAGCAGTACTTC. This gives the protein CSALAGYEQYF.

A few counts support this clonotype. The chain joins TRBV5-5 to TRBJ2-7; D call uncertain. Trimming pared 2 bases from V and 3 bases from J, leaving 18 bases between. This CDR3 has 16 amino acids. Germline V gene data show CDR1 as SGHKS and CDR2 as YYEKEE (reference sequence). CDR3 amino acids: CASSFPAGQAIYEQYF. The DNA for the CDR3 is TGTGCCAGCAGCTTCCCCGCCGGGCAGGCGATCTACGAGCAGTACTTC. Filled out from reference TRBV5-5 and TRBJ2-7, the complete variable domain reads DAGVTQSPTHLIKTRGQQVTLRCSPISGHKSVSWYQQVLGQGPQFIFQYYEKEERGRGNFPDRFSARQFPNYSSELNVNALLLGDSALYLCASSFPAGQAIYEQYFGPGTRLTVT.

There are a few counts of this clonotype. J is TRBJ2-7 and V is TRBV7-8; 8 positions agree with TRBD1. Looked up from germline, CDR1 is SGHVS and CDR2 is FQNEAQ. CDR3 size: 13 residues. The J segment lost 6 bases and the V segment lost 5 bases, leaving 6 bases of the junction unmatched. The DNA of the CDR3 is TGTGCCAGCAGCCCGGACAGGGCCGCCGAGCAGTACGTC. Translated, it gives CASSPDRAAEQYV.

The genes are TRBV29-1 and TRBJ2-3; tentatively, D is TRBD2 (6 bases). The germline gives CDR1 SQVTM, CDR2 ANQGSEA. CDR3 size: 13 residues. The ends were cut back, 4 bases at V and 4 bases at J, with 12 bases in the middle. CDR3 region: CSVVSLASDTQYF. CDR3 nucleotide sequence: TGCAGCGTTGTCAGCCTAGCGTCAGATACGCAGTATTTT.

This clonotype occurred many times. The gene calls are TRBV4-3 and TRBJ1-2; D gene ambiguous. The CDR3 covers 15 residues. From germline, CDR1 is LGHNA and CDR2 YSLEER. The V gene lost 0 bases and the J gene lost 2 bases, with 10 bases spanning the gap. CDR3 sequence: CASSQDPALNYGYTF. In DNA, the CDR3 is TGCGCCAGCAGCCAAGATCCAGCATTAAACTATGGCTACACCTTC.

This clonotype was detected only a few times. This chain joins TRBV4-1 and TRBJ1-6; D is perhaps TRBD1 (5 bases). This CDR3 has 15 amino acids. Trimming pared 4 bases from V and 9 bases from J, leaving 16 bases between. Looked up from germline, CDR1 is MGHRA and CDR2 is YSYEKL. CDR3 loop: CASSLKAGRGSPLHF. Here the CDR3 DNA reads TGCGCCAGCAGCCTCAAGGCAGGGAGAGGTTCACCCCTCCACTTT.

This clonotype was found a few times. V is TRBV6-1 and J is TRBJ2-7; 9 bases agree with TRBD1. This CDR3 is built from 16 residues. The germline V gene has CDR1 MNHNS and CDR2 SASEGT. Germline trimming cut 6 bases from V and 2 bases from J; bases unmatched to any gene: 11. CDR3 sequence reads: CASSGPGQGIPYEQYV. In nucleotides, the CDR3 is TGTGCCAGCAGCGGACCGGGACAGGGAATTCCCTACGAGCAGTACGTC.

The genes are TRBV18 and TRBJ1-1; no clear D gene. This CDR3 has 16 amino acids. V lost 1 base and J lost 3, with 15 bases in between. The germline gives CDR1 KGHSH, CDR2 LQKENI. CDR3: CASSPRSTLVDTEAFF. The CDR3 DNA reads as TGTGCCAGCTCACCACGTTCAACCCTTGTGGACACTGAAGCTTTCTTT.

This clonotype was picked up a small number of times. J is TRBJ2-2 and V is TRBV15, with D perhaps matching TRBD2 (7 bases). The CDR3 runs 16 residues. The germline V gene encodes CDR1 LNHNV and CDR2 YYDKDF (reference sequence). The V and J ends lost 0 bases and 1 base respectively, with 9 bases between them. Here the CDR3 DNA reads TGTGCCACCAGCAGAGAGGGGGGGCTGAACACCGGGGAGCTGTTTTTT. Its translation is CATSREGGLNTGELFF.

This clonotype was counted only a few times. CDR3 protein: CSATTDRVYGYTF. In DNA form, the CDR3 reads TGCAGTGCCACAACGGACAGGGTCTATGGCTACACCTTC. The genes are TRBV20-1 and TRBJ1-2, with 8 bases lining up with TRBD1. CDR1 is DFQATT and CDR2 is SNEGSKA in the germline V gene (reference sequence). The CDR3 spans 13 residues. V trimming: 6 bases; J trimming: 4 bases; junction bases outside the gene matches: 7.

V gene TRBV20-1 combines with J gene TRBJ2-1, with a weak D call TRBD1 (6 bases). Per germline, CDR1 DFQATT and CDR2 SNEGSKA (reference sequence). This CDR3 has 13 residues. V lost 1 base to trimming and J lost 7 bases, with 11 bases between them. This chain's CDR3 is CSARGRGGNEQFF. The CDR3 DNA reads as TGCAGTGCTAGAGGCAGGGGCGGGAATGAGCAGTTCTTC.

A few counts support this clonotype. V and J are TRBV5-1 and TRBJ2-1; maybe TRBD1 (6 bases). Germline CDR1 and CDR2: SGHRS and YFSETQ. The CDR3 length is 16 residues. The V gene lost 4 bases and the J gene lost 0 bases, with 14 bases spanning the gap. The CDR3 DNA sequence: TGCGCCAGCAGCCGGACAGATCTCGGCTCCTACAATGAGCAGTTCTTC. This translates into CASSRTDLGSYNEQFF.

This chain joins TRBV29-1 and TRBJ2-2; D uncertain. The CDR3 sequence is 14 residues long. V dropped 4 bases and J dropped 2 bases, with 11 bases sitting between them. CDR1 and CDR2 from the germline V gene are SQVTM and ANQGSEA. The CDR3 DNA is TGCAGCGTTGCTTTGACCGACAACACCGGGGAGCTGTTTTTT. The encoded protein is CSVALTDNTGELFF.

This clonotype was detected ten times or more. The chain recombines TRBV6-2 or TRBV6-3 with TRBJ2-7; D not resolved. The V gene's germline CDR1 is MNHEY and CDR2 SVGEGT. Trimming shortened V by 8 bases and J by 5 bases, and 10 bases separated the two germline ends. This CDR3 is built from 11 residues. Here the CDR3 DNA reads TGTGCCAGCGAATCGGGTAACGAGCAGTACGTC. Translation: CASESGNEQYV.

J is TRBJ2-1 and V is TRBV4-3; 11 positions match TRBD1. Germline CDR1 LGHNA, CDR2 YSLEER. This CDR3 has 15 amino acids. Losses at the gene ends were 2 bases for V and 8 bases for J; bases not matched to a gene: 5. The CDR3 spells CASSQRTGGIDEQFF. CDR3 in DNA: TGCGCCAGCAGCCAAAGGACAGGGGGCATCGATGAGCAGTTCTTC.

The chain combines TRBV21-1 with TRBJ2-5; the D call TRBD1 from the table was never checked on the DNA. TRBV21-1 is designated a pseudogene. The CDR3 sequence is 15 residues long. The CDR3 DNA follows: TGTGCCAGCAGCGCAGGGGAGCAGGGAGTTGAGACCCAGTACTTC. Translation gives CASSAGEQGVETQYF.

The J gene is TRBJ2-2, the V gene TRBV5-1; D is undetermined. This CDR3 has 13 amino acids. V was pared by 0 bases and J by 1 base, with 1 base between. CDR1 SGHRS and CDR2 YFSETQ come from the germline V gene. The CDR3 coding sequence is TGCGCCAGCAGCTTGGTGAACACCGGGGAGCTGTTTTTT. It encodes CASSLVNTGELFF. Full variable domain (outside the CDR3, taken from reference TRBV5-1 and TRBJ2-2): KAGVTQTPRYLIKTRGQQVTLSCSPISGHRSVSWYQQTPGQGLQFLFEYFSETQRNKGNFPGRFSGRQFSNSRSEMNVSTLELGDSALYLCASSLVNTGELFFGEGSRLTVL.

This clonotype appeared many times. The rearrangement uses TRBV7-9 and TRBJ2-2; D uncertain. This CDR3 is 12 amino acids long. V was pared by 5 bases and J by 5 bases, with 6 bases between. In germline, CDR1 is SEHNR, CDR2 FQNEAQ (reference sequence). CDR3 loop: CASSLITGELFF. CDR3 nucleotide sequence: TGTGCCAGCAGCCTTATAACCGGGGAGCTGTTTTTT.

This clonotype came up a few times. The V call is TRBV7-2, the J call TRBJ1-2; unclear D gene. This CDR3 has 15 residues. Trimming left V 0 bases short and J 5 bases short, with 13 bases between. Germline V CDR1 and CDR2: SGHTA, FQGNSA. This chain's CDR3 is CASSLALTLGYGYTF. CDR3 bases: TGTGCCAGCAGCTTAGCTCTCACTCTGGGATATGGCTACACCTTC.

This clonotype was picked up a small number of times. The V call is TRBV7-9, the J call TRBJ2-7; TRBD2 is a possible D gene (5 bases). Trimming stripped 5 bases from V and 0 bases from J, with 8 bases between. CDR3 length: 13 amino acids. CDR1 is SEHNR and CDR2 is FQNEAQ in the germline V gene (reference sequence). The DNA for the CDR3 is TGTGCCAGCAGCGGGGAGAACTCCTACGAGCAGTACGTC. Its protein is CASSGENSYEQYV.

This clonotype has at least ten counts. DNA for the CDR3: TGTGCCAGCAGTTGGAATAGGAAAGCGGGGGGGCACTACAATGAGCAGTTCTTC. Translated, it gives CASSWNRKAGGHYNEQFF. This chain uses TRBV6-2 or TRBV6-3 with TRBJ2-1; 10 nucleotides line up with TRBD2. V lost 4 bases, J lost 3 bases, and 12 bases stayed unmatched. This CDR3 contains 18 residues. CDR1 is MNHEY, CDR2 SVGEGT, per germline.

In DNA form, the CDR3 reads TGTGCCAGCAGGCCCAGCGGGGGGGCCCCTGAGCAGTTCTTC. This sequence encodes CASRPSGGAPEQFF. This rearrangement joins TRBV7-3 to TRBJ2-1; TRBD2 matches at 10 bases. The CDR3 extends over 14 amino acids. V trimming: 6 bases; J trimming: 9 bases; junction bases outside the gene matches: 8. The germline gives CDR1 SGHTA, CDR2 FQGTGA.

In this sample, this clonotype turned up a few times. This rearrangement joins TRBV12-3 or TRBV12-4 to TRBJ2-2; perhaps TRBD2 as D (5 bases). This CDR3 contains 15 residues. Trimming left V 5 bases short and J 4 bases short, with 14 bases between. The chain's CDR3 is CASSPFTRGTGELFF. In DNA, the CDR3 is TGTGCCAGCAGTCCTTTTACTAGAGGCACCGGGGAGCTGTTTTTT.

V gene TRBV4-3 combines with J gene TRBJ2-2, with unresolved D. The CDR3 loop spans 16 amino acids. Germline loops: CDR1 LGHNA, CDR2 YSLEER. Deletions cut 1 base from V and 0 bases from J, with 9 bases between. CDR3 bases: TGCGCCAGCAGCCAAGGGGTAGTACCGAACACCGGGGAGCTGTTTTTT. Amino acid sequence: CASSQGVVPNTGELFF.

The table lists this clonotype with a few counts. The gene calls are TRBV5-6 and TRBJ2-7; possibly TRBD1 for D (5 bases). The germline gives CDR1 SGHDT, CDR2 YYEEEE. V was cut by 4 bases and J by 4 bases, with 24 bases left in between. The length of the CDR3 is 17 residues. The CDR3 reads CASSPSGGGARGYEQYV. Here the CDR3 DNA reads TGTGCCAGCAGCCCATCCGGTGGTGGGGCTCGAGGTTACGAGCAGTACGTC.